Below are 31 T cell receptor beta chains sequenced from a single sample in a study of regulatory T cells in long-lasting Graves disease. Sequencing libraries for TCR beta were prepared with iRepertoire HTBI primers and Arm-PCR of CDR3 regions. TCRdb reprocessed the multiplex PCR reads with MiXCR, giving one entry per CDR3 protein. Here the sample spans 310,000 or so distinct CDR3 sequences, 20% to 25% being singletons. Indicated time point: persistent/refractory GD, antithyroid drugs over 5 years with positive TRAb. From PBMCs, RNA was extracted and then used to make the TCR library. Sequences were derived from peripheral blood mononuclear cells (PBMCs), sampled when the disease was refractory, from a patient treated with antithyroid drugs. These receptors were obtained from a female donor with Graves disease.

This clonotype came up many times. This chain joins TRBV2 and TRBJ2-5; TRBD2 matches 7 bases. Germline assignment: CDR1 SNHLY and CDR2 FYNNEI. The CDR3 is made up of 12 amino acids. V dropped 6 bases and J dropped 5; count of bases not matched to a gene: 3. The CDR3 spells CASRTSEETQYF. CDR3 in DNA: TGTGCCAGCAGAACTAGCGAGGAGACCCAGTACTTC.

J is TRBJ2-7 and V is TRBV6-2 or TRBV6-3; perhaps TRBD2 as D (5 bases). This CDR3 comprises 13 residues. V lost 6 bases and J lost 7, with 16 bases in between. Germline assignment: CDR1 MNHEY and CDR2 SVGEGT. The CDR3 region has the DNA TGTGCCAGCAGAGGGAGCGCCTCTGGGGAGCAGTACTTC. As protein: CASRGSASGEQYF.

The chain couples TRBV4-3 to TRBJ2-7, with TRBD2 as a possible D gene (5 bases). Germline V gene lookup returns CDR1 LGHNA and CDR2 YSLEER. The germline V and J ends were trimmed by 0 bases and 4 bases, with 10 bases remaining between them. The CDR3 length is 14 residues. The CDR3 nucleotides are TGCGCCAGCAGCCAAGATGCTCGGGAATACGAGCAGTACTTC. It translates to CASSQDAREYEQYF.

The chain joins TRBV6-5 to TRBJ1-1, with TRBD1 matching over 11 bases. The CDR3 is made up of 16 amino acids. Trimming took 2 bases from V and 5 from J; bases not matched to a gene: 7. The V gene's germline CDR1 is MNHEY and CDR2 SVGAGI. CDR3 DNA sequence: TGTGCCAGCAGTTACCCCCCGGGACAGGGGGGGACTGAAGCTTTCTTT. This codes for CASSYPPGQGGTEAFF.

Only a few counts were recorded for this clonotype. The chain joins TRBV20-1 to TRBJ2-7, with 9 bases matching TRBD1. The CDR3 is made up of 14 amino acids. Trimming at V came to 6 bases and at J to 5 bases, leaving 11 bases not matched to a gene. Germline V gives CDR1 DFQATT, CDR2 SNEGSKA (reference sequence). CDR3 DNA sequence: TGCAGTGCCACGCCCGGGACAGGGAGCAACGAGCAGTACTTC. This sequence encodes CSATPGTGSNEQYF.

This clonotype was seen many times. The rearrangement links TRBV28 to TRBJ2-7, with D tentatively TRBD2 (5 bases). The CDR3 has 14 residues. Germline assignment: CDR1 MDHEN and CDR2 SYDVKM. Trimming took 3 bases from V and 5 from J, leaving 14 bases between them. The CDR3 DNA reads TGTGCCAGCAGTTTTATCGGGGTCGGACACGAGCAGTACTTC. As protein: CASSFIGVGHEQYF.

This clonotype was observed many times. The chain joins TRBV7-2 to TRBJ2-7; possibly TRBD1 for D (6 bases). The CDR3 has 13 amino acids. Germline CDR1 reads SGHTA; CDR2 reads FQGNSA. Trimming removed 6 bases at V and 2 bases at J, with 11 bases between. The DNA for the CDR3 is TGTGCCAGCAGACCGACAGGCGCCTACGAGCAGTACTTC. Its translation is CASRPTGAYEQYF.

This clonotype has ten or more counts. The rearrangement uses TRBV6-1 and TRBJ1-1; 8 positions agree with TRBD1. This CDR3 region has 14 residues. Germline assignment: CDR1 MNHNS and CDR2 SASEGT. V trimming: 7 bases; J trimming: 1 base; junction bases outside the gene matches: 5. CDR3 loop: CASNRDRRNTEAFF. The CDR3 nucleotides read TGTGCCAGCAATCGGGACAGGAGGAACACTGAAGCTTTCTTT.

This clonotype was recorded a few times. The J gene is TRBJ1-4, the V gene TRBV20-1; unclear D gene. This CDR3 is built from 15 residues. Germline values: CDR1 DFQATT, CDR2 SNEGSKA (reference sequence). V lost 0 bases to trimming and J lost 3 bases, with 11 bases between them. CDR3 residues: CSARDLGRANEKLFF. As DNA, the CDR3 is TGCAGTGCTAGAGATCTCGGCCGGGCTAATGAAAAACTGTTTTTT.

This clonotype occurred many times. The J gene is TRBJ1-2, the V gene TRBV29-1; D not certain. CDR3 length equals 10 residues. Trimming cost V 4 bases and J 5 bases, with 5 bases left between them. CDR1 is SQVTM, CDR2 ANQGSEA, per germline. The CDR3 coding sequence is TGCAGCGTTGCCGAATATGGCTACACCTTC. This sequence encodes CSVAEYGYTF.

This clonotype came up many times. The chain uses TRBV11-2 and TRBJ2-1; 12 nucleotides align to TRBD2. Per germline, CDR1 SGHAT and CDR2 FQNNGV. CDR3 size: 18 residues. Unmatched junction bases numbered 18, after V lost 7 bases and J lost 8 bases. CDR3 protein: CASKRGLAGSRRVDEQFF. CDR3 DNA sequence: TGTGCCAGCAAGCGGGGACTAGCGGGTTCGAGGAGGGTCGATGAGCAGTTCTTC.

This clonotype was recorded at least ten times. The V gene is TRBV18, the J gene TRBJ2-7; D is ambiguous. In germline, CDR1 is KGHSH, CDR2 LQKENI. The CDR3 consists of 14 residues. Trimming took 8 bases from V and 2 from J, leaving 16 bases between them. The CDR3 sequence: CASARTPRTYEQYF. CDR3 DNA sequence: TGTGCCAGCGCCCGGACGCCGCGAACCTACGAGCAGTACTTC.

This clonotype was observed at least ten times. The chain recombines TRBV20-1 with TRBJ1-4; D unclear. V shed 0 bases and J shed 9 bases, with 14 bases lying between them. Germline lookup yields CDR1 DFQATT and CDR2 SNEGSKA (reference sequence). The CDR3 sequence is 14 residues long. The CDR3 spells CSAREGSGGQKLFF. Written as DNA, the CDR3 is TGCAGTGCTAGAGAAGGTTCCGGCGGCCAAAAACTGTTTTTT.

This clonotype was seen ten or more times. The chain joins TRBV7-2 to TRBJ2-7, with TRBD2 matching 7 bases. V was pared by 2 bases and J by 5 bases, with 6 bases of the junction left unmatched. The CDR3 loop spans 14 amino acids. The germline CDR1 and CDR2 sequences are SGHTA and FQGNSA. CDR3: CASSLTAGAHEQYF. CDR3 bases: TGTGCCAGCAGCTTAACTGCGGGAGCCCACGAGCAGTACTTC.

The CDR3 region has the DNA TGTGCCAGCAGCGAATTCCAAACTCGGGGCTATGGCTACACCTTC. This gives the protein CASSEFQTRGYGYTF. This rearrangement joins TRBV5-4 to TRBJ1-2; D is unresolved. The CDR3 sequence is 15 residues long. V was shortened by 4 bases and J by 4 bases, with 17 bases between the two germline ends. CDR1 is SGHNT and CDR2 is YYREEE in the germline V gene (reference sequence).

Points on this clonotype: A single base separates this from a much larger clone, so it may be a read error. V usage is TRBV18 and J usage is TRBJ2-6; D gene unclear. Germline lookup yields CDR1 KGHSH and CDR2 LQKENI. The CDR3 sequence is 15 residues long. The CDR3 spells CASLPPLSGANVLTF. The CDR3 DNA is TGTGCCAGCTTACCACCCCTCTCTGGGGCCAACGTCCTGACTTTC.

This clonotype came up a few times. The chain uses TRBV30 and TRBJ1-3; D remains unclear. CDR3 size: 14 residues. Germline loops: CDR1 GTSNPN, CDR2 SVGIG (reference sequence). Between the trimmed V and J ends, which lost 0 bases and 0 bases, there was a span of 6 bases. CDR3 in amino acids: CAWSVLDSGNTIYF. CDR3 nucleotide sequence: TGTGCCTGGAGTGTACTGGACTCTGGAAACACCATATATTTT. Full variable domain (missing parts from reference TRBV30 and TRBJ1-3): SQTIHQWPATLVQPVGSPLSLECTVEGTSNPNLYWYRQAAGRGLQLLFYSVGIGQISSEVPQNLSASRPQDRQFILSSKKLLLSDSGFYLCAWSVLDSGNTIYFGEGSWLTVV.

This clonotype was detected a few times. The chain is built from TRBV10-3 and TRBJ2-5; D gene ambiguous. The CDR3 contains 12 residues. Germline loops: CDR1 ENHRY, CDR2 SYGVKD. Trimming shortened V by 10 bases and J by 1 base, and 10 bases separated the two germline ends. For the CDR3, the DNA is TGTGCCACCCTAGGCCCCCAAGAGACCCAGTACTTC. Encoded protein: CATLGPQETQYF.

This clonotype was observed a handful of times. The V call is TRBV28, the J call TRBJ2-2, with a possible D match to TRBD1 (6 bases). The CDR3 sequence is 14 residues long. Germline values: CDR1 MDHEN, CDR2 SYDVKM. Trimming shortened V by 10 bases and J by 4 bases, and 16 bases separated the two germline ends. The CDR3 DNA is TGTGCCACGAGGACAGTGTTGACCACCGGGGAGCTGTTTTTT. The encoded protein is CATRTVLTTGELFF. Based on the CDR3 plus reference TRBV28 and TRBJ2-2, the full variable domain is DVKVTQSSRYLVKRTGEKVFLECVQDMDHENMFWYRQDPGLGLRLIYFSYDVKMKEKGDIPEGYSVSREKKERFSLILESASTNQTSMYLCATRTVLTTGELFFGEGSRLTVL.

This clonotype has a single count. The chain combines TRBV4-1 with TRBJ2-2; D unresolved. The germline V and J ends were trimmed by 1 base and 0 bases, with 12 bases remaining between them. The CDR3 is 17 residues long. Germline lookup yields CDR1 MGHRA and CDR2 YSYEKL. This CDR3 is CASSQVPGVANTGELFF. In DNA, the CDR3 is TGCGCCAGCAGCCAAGTTCCCGGAGTGGCGAACACCGGGGAGCTGTTTTTT.

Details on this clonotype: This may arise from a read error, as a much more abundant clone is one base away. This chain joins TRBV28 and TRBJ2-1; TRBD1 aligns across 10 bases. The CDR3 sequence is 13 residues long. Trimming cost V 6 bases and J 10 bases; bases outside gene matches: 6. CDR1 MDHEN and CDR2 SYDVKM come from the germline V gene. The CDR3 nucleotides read TGTGCCAGCAGACGGACAGGGGGTGGCGAGCAGTTCTTC. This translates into CASRRTGGGEQFF.

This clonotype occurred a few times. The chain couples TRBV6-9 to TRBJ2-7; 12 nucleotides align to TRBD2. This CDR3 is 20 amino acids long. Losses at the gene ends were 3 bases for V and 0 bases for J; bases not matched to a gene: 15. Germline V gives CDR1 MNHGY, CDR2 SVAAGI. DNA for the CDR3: TGTGCCAGCAGTTACCCAACGCCCGGGACTAGCGGGCCGAGCTCCTACGAGCAGTACTTC. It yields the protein CASSYPTPGTSGPSSYEQYF.

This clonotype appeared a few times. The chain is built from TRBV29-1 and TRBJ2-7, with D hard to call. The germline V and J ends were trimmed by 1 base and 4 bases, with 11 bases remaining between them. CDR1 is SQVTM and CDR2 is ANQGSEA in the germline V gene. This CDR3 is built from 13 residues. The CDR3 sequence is CSVEGDWGYEQYF. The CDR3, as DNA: TGCAGCGTTGAAGGGGATTGGGGATACGAGCAGTACTTC.

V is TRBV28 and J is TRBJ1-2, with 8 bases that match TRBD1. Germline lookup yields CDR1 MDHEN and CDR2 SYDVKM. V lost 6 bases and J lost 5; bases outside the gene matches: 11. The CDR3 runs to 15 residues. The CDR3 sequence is CASSGTGYGRYGYTF. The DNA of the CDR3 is TGTGCCAGCAGCGGGACAGGATACGGCCGATATGGCTACACCTTC.

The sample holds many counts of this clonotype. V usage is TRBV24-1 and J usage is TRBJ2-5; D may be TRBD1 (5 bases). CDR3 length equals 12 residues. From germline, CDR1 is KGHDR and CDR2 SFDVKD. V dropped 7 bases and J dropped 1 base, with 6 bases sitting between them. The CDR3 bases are TGTGCCACCAGGGACACCCAAGAGACCCAGTACTTC. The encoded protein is CATRDTQETQYF.

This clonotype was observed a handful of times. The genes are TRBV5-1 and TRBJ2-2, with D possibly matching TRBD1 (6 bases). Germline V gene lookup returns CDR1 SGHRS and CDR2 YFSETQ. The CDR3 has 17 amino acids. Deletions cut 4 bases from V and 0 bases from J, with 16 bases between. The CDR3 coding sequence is TGCGCCAGCAGCCGCAGCGGAGAGGGGGCGAACACCGGGGAGCTGTTTTTT. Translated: CASSRSGEGANTGELFF.

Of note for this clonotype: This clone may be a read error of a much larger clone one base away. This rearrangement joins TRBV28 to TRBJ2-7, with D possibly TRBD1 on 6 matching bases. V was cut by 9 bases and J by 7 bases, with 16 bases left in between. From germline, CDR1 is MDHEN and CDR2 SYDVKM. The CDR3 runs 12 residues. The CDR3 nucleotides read TGTGCCAGTAGGGACACCCTCGAGGAGCAGTACTTC. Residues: CASRDTLEEQYF.

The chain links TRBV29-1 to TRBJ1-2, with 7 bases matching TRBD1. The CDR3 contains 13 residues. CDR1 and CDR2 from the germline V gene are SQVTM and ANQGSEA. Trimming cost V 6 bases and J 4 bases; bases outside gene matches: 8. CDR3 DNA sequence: TGCAGCGTCTCCCTACAGGGGAGCTATGGCTACACCTTC. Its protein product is CSVSLQGSYGYTF.

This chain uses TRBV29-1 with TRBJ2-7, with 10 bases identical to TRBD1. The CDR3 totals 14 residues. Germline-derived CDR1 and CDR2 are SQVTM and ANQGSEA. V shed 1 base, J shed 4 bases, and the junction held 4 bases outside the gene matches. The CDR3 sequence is CSVEGGTGVYEQYF. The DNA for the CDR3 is TGCAGCGTTGAAGGGGGGACAGGGGTTTACGAGCAGTACTTC.

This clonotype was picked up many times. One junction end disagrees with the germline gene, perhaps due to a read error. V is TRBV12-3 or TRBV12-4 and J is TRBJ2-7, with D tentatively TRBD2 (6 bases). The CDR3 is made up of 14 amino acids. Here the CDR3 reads CASSLAFSSYEQYF. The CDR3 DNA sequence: TGTGCCAGCAGTCTAGCGTTCTCCTCCTACGAGCAGTACTTC.

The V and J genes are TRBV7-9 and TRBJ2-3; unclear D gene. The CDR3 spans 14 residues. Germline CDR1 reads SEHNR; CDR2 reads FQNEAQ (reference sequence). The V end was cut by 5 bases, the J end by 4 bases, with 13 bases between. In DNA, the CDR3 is TGTGCCAGCAGCACCGGGCCCCCTCCAGATACGCAGTATTTT. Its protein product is CASSTGPPPDTQYF.